A single sample is the source of the 21 T cell receptor beta chains below, sequenced in a study of a mutant IDH1 vaccine in newly diagnosed glioma. As to time point: week 23, last vaccination. What each vaccine dose contained was 300 ug of mutant IDH1 20-mer peptide, accompanied by topical imiquimod. The antigens for these receptors are not known. Sequenced by immunoSEQ multiplex PCR; TCRdb stores in-frame clones only, minus some. The repertoire has 88,000 or so clones, roughly 85% of them found once; the top ten carry 2.2%. The material was PBMCs, obtained from a glioma patient whose treatment included an IDH1 peptide vaccine. The receptors stem from a man aged 25-40 years with glioma. Some clones in this sample may be carry-over from other donors' samples.

The V and J genes are TRBV16 and TRBJ2-5; D perhaps matches TRBD1 (6 bases). The germline CDR1 and CDR2 sequences are KGHSY and FQNENV. V was cut by 2 bases and J by 5 bases, with 9 bases left in between. CDR3 length: 13 residues. The CDR3, as DNA: TGTGCCAGCAGCCAACAGGGGAAGGAGACCCAGTACTTC. This gives the protein CASSQQGKETQYF.

The V and J genes are TRBV7-9 and TRBJ1-3; D is undetermined. Germline assignment: CDR1 SEHNR and CDR2 FQNEAQ (reference sequence). Trimming left V 1 base short and J 1 base short, with 11 bases between. The CDR3 runs 16 residues. CDR3 coding DNA: TGTGCCAGCAGCTTAGTGACACCGAGGTCTGGAAACACCATATATTTT. Residues: CASSLVTPRSGNTIYF. The full variable domain, completed using reference TRBV7-9 and TRBJ1-3, is DTGVSQNPRHKITKRGQNVTFRCDPISEHNRLYWYRQTLGQGPEFLTYFQNEAQLEKSRLLSDRFSAERPKGSFSTLEIQRTEQGDSAMYLCASSLVTPRSGNTIYFGEGSWLTVV.

The chain joins TRBV9 to TRBJ2-5, with 8 positions matching TRBD1. The CDR3 consists of 14 residues. Germline values: CDR1 SGDLS, CDR2 YYNGEE. J lost 4 bases, V lost 3 bases, and 5 bases had no gene match. The CDR3 sequence is CASSAGQGPETQYF. In DNA, the CDR3 is TGTGCCAGCAGCGCCGGACAGGGCCCAGAGACCCAGTACTTC. The full variable domain, with the rest looked up from reference TRBV9 and TRBJ2-5, is DSGVTQTPKHLITATGQRVTLRCSPRSGDLSVYWYQQSLDQGLQFLIQYYNGEERAKGNILERFSAQQFPDLHSELNLSSLELGDSALYFCASSAGQGPETQYFGPGTRLLVL.

This clone was picked up a small number of times. This CDR3 is also generated by other DNA sequences in the sample. The chain carries TRBV25-1 and TRBJ1-5; D ambiguous. The V end was cut by 3 bases, the J end by 7 bases, with 7 bases between. This CDR3 region has 12 residues. CDR1 and CDR2 from the germline V gene are MGHDK and SYGVNS. The CDR3 DNA follows: TGTGCCAGCAGTGACGGGAGGCAGCCCCAGCATTTT. Its protein product is CASSDGRQPQHF.

This rearrangement joins TRBV18 to TRBJ2-7; the D is unclear. CDR1 and CDR2 (germline): KGHSH, LQKENI. Trimming cost V 0 bases and J 0 bases, with 6 bases left between them. This CDR3 is 14 amino acids long. CDR3 sequence (DNA): TGTGCCAGCTCACCACCTAGCCTCTCCTACGAGCAGTACTTC. Translated, it gives CASSPPSLSYEQYF.

CDR3 protein: CASSPREGYGYTF. The CDR3 DNA reads as TGTGCCAGCTCACCCAGGGAAGGCTATGGCTACACCTTC. This chain uses TRBV18 with TRBJ1-2; perhaps TRBD1 as D (5 bases). This CDR3 has 13 residues. In germline, CDR1 is KGHSH, CDR2 LQKENI. Trimming pared 3 bases from V and 4 bases from J, leaving 9 bases between.

The rearrangement links TRBV2 to TRBJ2-1, with a possible D match to TRBD1 (5 bases). The CDR3 totals 13 residues. Germline assignment: CDR1 SNHLY and CDR2 FYNNEI. Trimming pared 1 base from V and 10 bases from J, leaving 11 bases between. CDR3 sequence reads: CASSEGPWTEQFF. DNA for the CDR3: TGTGCCAGCAGTGAAGGCCCCTGGACAGAGCAGTTCTTC.

This sequence joins TRBV7-2 and TRBJ1-2, with D possibly being TRBD1 (6 bases). V was pared by 5 bases and J by 0 bases, with 10 bases between. CDR1 is SGHTA and CDR2 is FQGNSA in the germline V gene. CDR3 size: 14 residues. In nucleotides, the CDR3 is TGTGCCAGCAGCCGGACAGCGTCTAACTATGGCTACACCTTC. Its protein is CASSRTASNYGYTF.

The genes are TRBV27 and TRBJ1-2, with unresolved D. CDR1 is MNHEY, CDR2 SMNVEV, per germline (reference sequence). This CDR3 comprises 13 residues. V lost 0 bases and J lost 7, with 9 bases in between. This CDR3 is CASSLSGSLGYTF. In DNA form, the CDR3 reads TGTGCCAGCAGTTTATCTGGGTCTCTTGGCTACACCTTC.

This clone was observed once. The rearrangement uses TRBV28 and TRBJ2-2; D may be TRBD1 (6 bases). Trimming cost V 7 bases and J 0 bases, with 15 bases left between them. The CDR3 runs to 16 residues. Germline CDR1 MDHEN, CDR2 SYDVKM. For the CDR3, the DNA is TGTGCCAGCACCGTTCAAGGGGGAACGAACACCGGGGAGCTGTTTTTT. It specifies CASTVQGGTNTGELFF.

V usage is TRBV5-1 and J usage is TRBJ1-6; D remains unclear. The CDR3 has 14 residues. The ends were cut back, 1 base at V and 0 bases at J, with 2 bases in the middle. Germline-derived CDR1 and CDR2 are SGHRS and YFSETQ. In nucleotides, the CDR3 is TGCGCCAGCAGCTTGTTCTCCTATAATTCACCCCTCCACTTT. Protein product: CASSLFSYNSPLHF.

V gene TRBV7-9 combines with J gene TRBJ1-3; D is undetermined. CDR1 and CDR2 (germline): SEHNR, FQNEAQ (reference sequence). The CDR3 contains 14 residues. With 4 bases removed from V and 3 bases from J, the gap between germline ends came to 10 bases. The DNA of the CDR3 is TGTGCCAGCAGCTCGTTTAAGAGTGGAAACACCATATATTTT. Amino acids: CASSSFKSGNTIYF.

The chain is built from TRBV10-1 and TRBJ1-4, with D possibly being TRBD1 (5 bases). V dropped 9 bases and J dropped 5 bases, with 13 bases sitting between them. The germline V gene encodes CDR1 WNHNN and CDR2 SYGVQD (reference sequence). The CDR3 is 13 amino acids. This CDR3 is CAREGRGNEKLFF. The CDR3 region has the DNA TGCGCCAGGGAGGGGCGGGGGAATGAAAAACTGTTTTTT.

This chain joins TRBV9 and TRBJ2-1; D call uncertain. Germline assignment: CDR1 SGDLS and CDR2 YYNGEE. This CDR3 spans 17 amino acids. V shed 4 bases and J shed 6 bases, with 23 bases lying between them. The CDR3 nucleotides are TGTGCCAGCAGCCCCCTGGGGAAGGACGGGTCGGCCAATGAGCAGTTCTTC. It encodes CASSPLGKDGSANEQFF.

The V and J genes are TRBV5-5 and TRBJ1-2; 9 nucleotides line up with TRBD1. CDR1 and CDR2 (germline): SGHKS, YYEKEE (reference sequence). The CDR3 consists of 14 residues. Trimming cost V 4 bases and J 7 bases; bases outside gene matches: 8. CDR3 protein: CASSIDRGNAGYTF. DNA of the CDR3: TGTGCCAGCAGCATCGACAGGGGGAATGCTGGCTACACCTTC.

The chain has TRBV5-1 and TRBJ2-1; 7 bases align to TRBD1. CDR1 is SGHRS and CDR2 is YFSETQ in the germline V gene. The CDR3 sequence is 15 residues long. Trimming at V came to 5 bases and at J to 8 bases, leaving 13 bases not matched to a gene. The CDR3 protein is CASRPGQARRDEQFF. CDR3 nucleotide sequence: TGCGCCAGCAGACCAGGACAGGCTCGAAGGGATGAGCAGTTCTTC. The complete variable domain, with remaining parts taken from reference TRBV5-1 and TRBJ2-1, reads KAGVTQTPRYLIKTRGQQVTLSCSPISGHRSVSWYQQTPGQGLQFLFEYFSETQRNKGNFPGRFSGRQFSNSRSEMNVSTLELGDSALYLCASRPGQARRDEQFFGPGTRLTVL.

This clone was picked up a small number of times. The chain carries TRBV16 and TRBJ2-7; no clear D. V was cut by 0 bases and J by 9 bases, with 9 bases left in between. There are 12 residues in the CDR3. Germline loops: CDR1 KGHSY, CDR2 FQNENV. DNA for the CDR3: TGTGCCAGCAGCCAATCGCTGAGGACGCAGTACTTC. Protein: CASSQSLRTQYF.

This rearrangement joins TRBV27 to TRBJ2-7; D is perhaps TRBD1 or TRBD2 (5 bases each). The V and J ends lost 6 bases and 2 bases respectively, with 14 bases between them. Germline-derived CDR1 and CDR2 are MNHEY and SMNVEV (reference sequence). The CDR3 contains 14 residues. CDR3 in DNA: TGTGCCAGCAGGCGACAGCTGGGGGCCTACGAGCAGTACTTC. This encodes CASRRQLGAYEQYF.

This rearrangement joins TRBV5-1 to TRBJ2-7; D unresolved. This CDR3 is built from 14 residues. Trimming removed 4 bases at V and 4 bases at J, with 15 bases between. The germline V gene has CDR1 SGHRS and CDR2 YFSETQ. Written as DNA, the CDR3 is TGCGCCAGCAGCCTGATCCTAAGTCTTTACGAGCAGTACTTC. Its protein is CASSLILSLYEQYF.

This clone was counted a single time. The V and J genes are TRBV5-1 and TRBJ1-6; 9 nucleotides match TRBD1. The CDR3 covers 16 residues. From germline, CDR1 is SGHRS and CDR2 YFSETQ. J lost 6 bases, V lost 2 bases, and 6 bases had no gene match. This chain's CDR3 is CASSFRDRVPNSPLHF. CDR3 DNA: TGCGCCAGCAGCTTCCGGGACAGGGTACCTAATTCACCCCTCCACTTT.

V usage is TRBV19 and J usage is TRBJ2-3; D ambiguous. This CDR3 has 15 amino acids. V was trimmed by 1 base and J by 1 base, leaving 9 bases between them. The germline gives CDR1 LNHDA, CDR2 SQIVND (reference sequence). The CDR3 coding sequence is TGTGCCAGTAGTATAGGGCTTAGACGCACAGATACGCAGTATTTT. This sequence encodes CASSIGLRRTDTQYF.